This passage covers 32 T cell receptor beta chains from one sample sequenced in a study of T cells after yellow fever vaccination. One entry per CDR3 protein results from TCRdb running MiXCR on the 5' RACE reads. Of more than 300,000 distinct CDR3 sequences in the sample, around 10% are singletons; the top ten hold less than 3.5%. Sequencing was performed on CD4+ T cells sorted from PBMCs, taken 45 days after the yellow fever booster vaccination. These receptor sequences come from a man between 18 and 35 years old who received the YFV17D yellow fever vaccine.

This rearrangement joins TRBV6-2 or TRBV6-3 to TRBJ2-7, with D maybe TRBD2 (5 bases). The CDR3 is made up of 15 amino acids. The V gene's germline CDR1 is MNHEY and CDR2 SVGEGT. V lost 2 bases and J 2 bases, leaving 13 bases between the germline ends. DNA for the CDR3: TGTGCCAGCAGTTACAGTCCTCCCGGGACCTACGAGCAGTACGTC. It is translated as CASSYSPPGTYEQYV.

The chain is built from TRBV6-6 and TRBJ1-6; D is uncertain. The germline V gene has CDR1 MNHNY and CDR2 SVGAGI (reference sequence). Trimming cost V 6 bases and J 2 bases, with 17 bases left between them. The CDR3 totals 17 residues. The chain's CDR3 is CASRSPPASPYNSPLHF. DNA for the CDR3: TGTGCCAGCAGATCACCCCCGGCAAGCCCCTATAATTCACCCCTCCACTTT.

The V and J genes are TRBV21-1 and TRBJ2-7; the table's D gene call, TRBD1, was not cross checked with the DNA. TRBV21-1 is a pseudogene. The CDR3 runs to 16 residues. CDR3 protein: CASSKGSGQGGCEQYV. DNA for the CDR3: TGTGCCAGCAGCAAAGGGAGCGGACAGGGGGGTTGCGAGCAGTACGTC.

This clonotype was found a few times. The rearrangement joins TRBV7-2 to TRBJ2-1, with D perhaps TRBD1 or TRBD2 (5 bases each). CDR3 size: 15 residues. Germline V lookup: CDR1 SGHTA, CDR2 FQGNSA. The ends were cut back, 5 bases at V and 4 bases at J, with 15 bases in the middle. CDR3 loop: CASSPWGKGYNEQFF. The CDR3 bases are TGTGCCAGCAGCCCTTGGGGGAAGGGGTACAATGAGCAGTTCTTC.

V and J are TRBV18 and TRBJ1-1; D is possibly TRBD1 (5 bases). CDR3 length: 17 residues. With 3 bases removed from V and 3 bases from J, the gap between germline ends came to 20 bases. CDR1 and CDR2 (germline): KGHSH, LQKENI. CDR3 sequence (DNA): TGTGCCAGCTCACCGCGGGACGGGGGAGTTTGGGACACTGAAGCTTTCTTT. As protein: CASSPRDGGVWDTEAFF.

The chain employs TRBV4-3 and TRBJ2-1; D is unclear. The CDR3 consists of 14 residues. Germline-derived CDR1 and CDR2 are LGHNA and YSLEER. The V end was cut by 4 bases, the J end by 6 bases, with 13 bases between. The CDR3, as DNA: TGCGCCAGCAGCCTGGGGATTCCGGGCAATGAGCAGTTCTTC. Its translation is CASSLGIPGNEQFF.

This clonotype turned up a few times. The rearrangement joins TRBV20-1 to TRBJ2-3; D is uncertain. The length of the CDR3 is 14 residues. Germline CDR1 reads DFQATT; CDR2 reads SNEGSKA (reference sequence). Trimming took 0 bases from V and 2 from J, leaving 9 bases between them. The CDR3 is CSAREPADTDTQYF. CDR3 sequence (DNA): TGCAGTGCTAGAGAACCTGCGGACACAGATACGCAGTATTTT.

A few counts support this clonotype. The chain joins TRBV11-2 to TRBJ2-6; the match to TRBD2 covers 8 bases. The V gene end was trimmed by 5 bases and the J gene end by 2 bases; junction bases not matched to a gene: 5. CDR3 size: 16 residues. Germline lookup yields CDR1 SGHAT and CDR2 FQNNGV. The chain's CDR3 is CASSPRGGPGANVLTF. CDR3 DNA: TGTGCCAGCAGCCCCCGGGGGGGGCCTGGGGCCAACGTCCTGACTTTC.

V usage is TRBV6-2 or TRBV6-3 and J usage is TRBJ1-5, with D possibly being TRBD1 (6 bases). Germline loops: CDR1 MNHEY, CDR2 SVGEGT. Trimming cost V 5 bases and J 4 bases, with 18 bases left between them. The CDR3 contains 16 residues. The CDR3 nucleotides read TGTGCCAGCAGTATCCGCAGGGGTGGAGGTAATCAGCCCCAGCATTTT. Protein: CASSIRRGGGNQPQHF.

The DNA for the CDR3 is TGTGCCAGTAGTATCGCCGCGGGGGGAAGCACAGATACGCAGTATTTT. Amino acid sequence: CASSIAAGGSTDTQYF. The chain links TRBV19 to TRBJ2-3; 8 bases line up with TRBD2. Germline-derived CDR1 and CDR2 are LNHDA and SQIVND (reference sequence). Unmatched junction bases numbered 5, after V lost 3 bases and J lost 0 bases. The CDR3 totals 16 residues.

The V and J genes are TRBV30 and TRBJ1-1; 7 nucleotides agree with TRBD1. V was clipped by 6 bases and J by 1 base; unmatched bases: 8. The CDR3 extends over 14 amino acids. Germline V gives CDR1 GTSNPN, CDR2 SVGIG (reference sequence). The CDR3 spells CACDRANENTEAFF. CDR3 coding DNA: TGTGCCTGTGACAGGGCCAACGAGAACACTGAAGCTTTCTTT.

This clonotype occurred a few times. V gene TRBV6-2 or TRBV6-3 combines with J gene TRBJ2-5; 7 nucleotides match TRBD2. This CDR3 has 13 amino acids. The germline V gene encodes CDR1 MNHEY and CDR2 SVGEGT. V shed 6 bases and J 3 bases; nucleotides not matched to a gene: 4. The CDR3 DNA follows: TGTGCCAGCAGGGAACTAGCGAAAGAGACCCAGTACTTC. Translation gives CASRELAKETQYF.

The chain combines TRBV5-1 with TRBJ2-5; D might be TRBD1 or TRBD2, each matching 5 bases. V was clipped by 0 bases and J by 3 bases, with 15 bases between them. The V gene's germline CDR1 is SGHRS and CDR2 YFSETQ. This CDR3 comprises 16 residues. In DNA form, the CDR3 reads TGCGCCAGCAGCTTGGATCTCGGGGCAGGGAAAGAGACCCAGTACTTC. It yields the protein CASSLDLGAGKETQYF.

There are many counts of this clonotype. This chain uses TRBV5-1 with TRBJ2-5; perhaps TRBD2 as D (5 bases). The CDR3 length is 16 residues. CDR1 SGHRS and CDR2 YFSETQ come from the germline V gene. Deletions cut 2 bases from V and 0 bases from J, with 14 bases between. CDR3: CASSLLGIGYQETQYF. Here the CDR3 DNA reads TGCGCCAGCAGCTTACTAGGGATCGGGTACCAAGAGACCCAGTACTTC.

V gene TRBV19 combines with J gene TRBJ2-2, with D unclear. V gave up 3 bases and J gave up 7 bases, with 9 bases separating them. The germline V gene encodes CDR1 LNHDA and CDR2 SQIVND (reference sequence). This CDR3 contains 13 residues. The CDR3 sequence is CASSISILGELFF. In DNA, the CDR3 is TGTGCCAGTAGTATCTCGATTCTCGGGGAGCTGTTTTTT.

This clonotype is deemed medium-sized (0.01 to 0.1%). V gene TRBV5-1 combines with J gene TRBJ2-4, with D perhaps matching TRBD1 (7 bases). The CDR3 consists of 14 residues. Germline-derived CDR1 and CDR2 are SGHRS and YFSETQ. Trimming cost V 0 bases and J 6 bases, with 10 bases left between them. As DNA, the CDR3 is TGCGCCAGCAGCTTGGGCCAGGGGGGAAACATTCAGTACTTC. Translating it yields CASSLGQGGNIQYF.

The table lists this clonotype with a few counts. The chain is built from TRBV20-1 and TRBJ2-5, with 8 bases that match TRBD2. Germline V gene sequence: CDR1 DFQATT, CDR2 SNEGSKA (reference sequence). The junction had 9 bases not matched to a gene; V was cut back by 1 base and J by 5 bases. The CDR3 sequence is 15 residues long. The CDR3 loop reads CSARVPAGAGETQYF. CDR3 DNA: TGCAGTGCTAGAGTACCAGCGGGGGCGGGGGAGACCCAGTACTTC.

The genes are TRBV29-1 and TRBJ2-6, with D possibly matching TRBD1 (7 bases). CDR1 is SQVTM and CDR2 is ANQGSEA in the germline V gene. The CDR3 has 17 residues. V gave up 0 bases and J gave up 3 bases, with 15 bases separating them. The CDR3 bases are TGCAGCGTTGAAGATCGGAGGGGGCGAGGTGGGGCCAACGTCCTGACTTTC. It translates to CSVEDRRGRGGANVLTF. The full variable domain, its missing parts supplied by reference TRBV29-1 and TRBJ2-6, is SAVISQKPSRDICQRGTSLTIQCQVDSQVTMMFWYRQQPGQSLTLIATANQGSEATYESGFVIDKFPISRPNLTFSTLTVSNMSPEDSSIYLCSVEDRRGRGGANVLTFGAGSRLTVL.

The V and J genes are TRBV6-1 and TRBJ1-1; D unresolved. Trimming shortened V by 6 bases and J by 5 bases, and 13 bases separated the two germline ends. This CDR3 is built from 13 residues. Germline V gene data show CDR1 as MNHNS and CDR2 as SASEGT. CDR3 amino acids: CASSTSSRTEAFF. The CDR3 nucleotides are TGTGCCAGCAGCACCTCTTCCAGGACTGAAGCTTTCTTT.

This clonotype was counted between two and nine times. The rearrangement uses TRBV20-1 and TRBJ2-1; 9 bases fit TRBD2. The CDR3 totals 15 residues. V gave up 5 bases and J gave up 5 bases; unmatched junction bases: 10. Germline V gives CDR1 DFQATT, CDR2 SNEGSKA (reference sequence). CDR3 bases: TGCAGTGCTGATCACGTGCTAGCGGGACACAATGAGCAGTTCTTC. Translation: CSADHVLAGHNEQFF.

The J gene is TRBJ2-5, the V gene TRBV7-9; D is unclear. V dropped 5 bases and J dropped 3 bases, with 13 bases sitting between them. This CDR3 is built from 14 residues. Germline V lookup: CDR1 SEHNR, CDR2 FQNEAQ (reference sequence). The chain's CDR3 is CASSEFGKKETQYF. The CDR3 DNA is TGTGCCAGCAGCGAGTTTGGGAAAAAAGAGACCCAGTACTTC.

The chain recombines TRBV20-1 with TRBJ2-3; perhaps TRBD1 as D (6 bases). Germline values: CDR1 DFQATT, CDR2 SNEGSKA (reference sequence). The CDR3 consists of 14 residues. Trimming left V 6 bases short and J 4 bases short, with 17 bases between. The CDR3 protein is CSAVGTPQADTQYF. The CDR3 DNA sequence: TGCAGTGCGGTGGGGACACCACAAGCAGATACGCAGTATTTT.

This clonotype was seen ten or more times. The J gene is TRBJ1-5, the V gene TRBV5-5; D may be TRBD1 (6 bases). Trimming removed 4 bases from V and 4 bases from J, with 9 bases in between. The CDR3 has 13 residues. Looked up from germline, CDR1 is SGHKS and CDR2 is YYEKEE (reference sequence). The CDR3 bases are TGTGCCAGCAGCGTACAGGGTAATCAGCCCCAGCATTTT. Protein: CASSVQGNQPQHF.

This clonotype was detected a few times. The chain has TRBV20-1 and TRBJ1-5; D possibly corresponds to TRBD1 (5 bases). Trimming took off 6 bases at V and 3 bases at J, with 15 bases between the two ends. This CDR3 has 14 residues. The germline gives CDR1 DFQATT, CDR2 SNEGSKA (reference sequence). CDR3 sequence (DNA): TGCAGTGCGGCGGAACAGGCCGTCAATCAGCCCCAGCATTTT. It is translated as CSAAEQAVNQPQHF.

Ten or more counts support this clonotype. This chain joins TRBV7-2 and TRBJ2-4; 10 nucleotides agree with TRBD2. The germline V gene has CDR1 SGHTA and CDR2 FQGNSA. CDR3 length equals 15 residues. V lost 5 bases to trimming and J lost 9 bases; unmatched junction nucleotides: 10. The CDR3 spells CASSLSSGGPPIQYF. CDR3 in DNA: TGTGCCAGCAGCCTAAGTAGCGGGGGGCCACCCATTCAGTACTTC.

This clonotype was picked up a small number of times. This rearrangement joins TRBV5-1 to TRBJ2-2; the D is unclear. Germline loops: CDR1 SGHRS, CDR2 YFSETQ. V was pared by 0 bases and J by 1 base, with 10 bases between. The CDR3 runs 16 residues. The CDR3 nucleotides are TGCGCCAGCAGCTTGGACCCACTTGTGAACACCGGGGAGCTGTTTTTT. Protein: CASSLDPLVNTGELFF.

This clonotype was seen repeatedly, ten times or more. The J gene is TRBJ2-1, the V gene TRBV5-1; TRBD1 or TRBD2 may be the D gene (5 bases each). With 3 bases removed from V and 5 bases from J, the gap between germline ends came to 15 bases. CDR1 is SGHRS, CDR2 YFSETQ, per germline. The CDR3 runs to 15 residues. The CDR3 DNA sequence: TGCGCCAGCAGCTCTACTCCAGGGAGAGACAATGAGCAGTTCTTC. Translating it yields CASSSTPGRDNEQFF.

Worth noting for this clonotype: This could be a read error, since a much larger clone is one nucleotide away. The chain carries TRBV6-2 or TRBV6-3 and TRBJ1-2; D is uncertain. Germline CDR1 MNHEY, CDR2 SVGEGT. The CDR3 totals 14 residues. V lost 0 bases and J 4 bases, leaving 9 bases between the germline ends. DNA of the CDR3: TGTGCCAGCAGTTACTCGGCGGACCCCTATGGCTACACCTTC. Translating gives CASSYSADPYGYTF.

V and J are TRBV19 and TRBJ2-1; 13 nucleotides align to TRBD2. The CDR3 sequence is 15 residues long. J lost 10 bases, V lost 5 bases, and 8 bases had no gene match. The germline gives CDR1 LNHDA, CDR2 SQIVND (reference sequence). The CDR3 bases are TGTGCCAGTAGTCCCGGACTAGCGGGGGCCCTCGAGCAGTTCTTC. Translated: CASSPGLAGALEQFF.

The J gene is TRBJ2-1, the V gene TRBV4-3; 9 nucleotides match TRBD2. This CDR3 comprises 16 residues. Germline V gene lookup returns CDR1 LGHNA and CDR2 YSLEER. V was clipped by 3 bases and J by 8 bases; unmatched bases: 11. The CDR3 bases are TGCGCCAGCAGCCACGGGGGTAGCGGGGGAAGTGATGAGCAGTTCTTC. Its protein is CASSHGGSGGSDEQFF.

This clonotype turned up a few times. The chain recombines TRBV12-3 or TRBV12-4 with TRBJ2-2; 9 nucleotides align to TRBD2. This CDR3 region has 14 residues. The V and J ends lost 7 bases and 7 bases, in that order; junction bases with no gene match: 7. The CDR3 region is CASKERGVDGELFF. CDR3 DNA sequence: TGTGCCAGCAAAGAGCGGGGGGTTGACGGGGAGCTGTTTTTT.

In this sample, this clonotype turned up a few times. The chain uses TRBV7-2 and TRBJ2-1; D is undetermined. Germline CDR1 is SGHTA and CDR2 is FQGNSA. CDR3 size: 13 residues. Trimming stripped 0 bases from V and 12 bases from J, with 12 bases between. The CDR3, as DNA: TGTGCCAGCAGCTTAGCTATTGACGTGGGGCAGTTCTTC. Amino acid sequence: CASSLAIDVGQFF. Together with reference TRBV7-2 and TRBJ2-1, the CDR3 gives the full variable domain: GAGVSQSPSNKVTEKGKDVELRCDPISGHTALYWYRQSLGQGLEFLIYFQGNSAPDKSGLPSDRFSAERTGGSVSTLTIQRTQQEDSAVYLCASSLAIDVGQFFGPGTRLTVL.